The TCR beta chain described here comes from a study of shared clonotypes between healthy human individuals. Study results and caveats: How much donors shared clonotypes was expected to be affected by sequencing depth.

This clone was observed a few times. The antigen remains undetermined. Germline V gene sequence: CDR1 MNHNY, CDR2 SVGAGI (reference sequence). The CDR3 runs 10 residues. CD45RO-negative cells were positively selected for CCR7, leaving out terminally differentiated effector memory CD45RA+ cells. The test was conducted at deep level. Sorted-subset replicate PCR reactions contained roughly 200 ng DNA, corresponding to about 30,000 T cell genomes. The table came from immunoSEQ multiplex PCR; TCRdb's copy has only in-frame clones and leaves some out. The repertoire holds nearly 600,000 clones, with about 95% as singletons.

The rearrangement uses TRBV6-6 and TRBJ1-5, with a possible D match to TRBD1 (6 bases). The source is a woman between 25 and 40 years old in good health. Specimen: naive CD8+ T cells sorted from blood. CDR3 nucleotides: TGTAACAGGGTTAATCAGCCCCAGCATTTT. This sequence encodes CNRVNQPQHF.